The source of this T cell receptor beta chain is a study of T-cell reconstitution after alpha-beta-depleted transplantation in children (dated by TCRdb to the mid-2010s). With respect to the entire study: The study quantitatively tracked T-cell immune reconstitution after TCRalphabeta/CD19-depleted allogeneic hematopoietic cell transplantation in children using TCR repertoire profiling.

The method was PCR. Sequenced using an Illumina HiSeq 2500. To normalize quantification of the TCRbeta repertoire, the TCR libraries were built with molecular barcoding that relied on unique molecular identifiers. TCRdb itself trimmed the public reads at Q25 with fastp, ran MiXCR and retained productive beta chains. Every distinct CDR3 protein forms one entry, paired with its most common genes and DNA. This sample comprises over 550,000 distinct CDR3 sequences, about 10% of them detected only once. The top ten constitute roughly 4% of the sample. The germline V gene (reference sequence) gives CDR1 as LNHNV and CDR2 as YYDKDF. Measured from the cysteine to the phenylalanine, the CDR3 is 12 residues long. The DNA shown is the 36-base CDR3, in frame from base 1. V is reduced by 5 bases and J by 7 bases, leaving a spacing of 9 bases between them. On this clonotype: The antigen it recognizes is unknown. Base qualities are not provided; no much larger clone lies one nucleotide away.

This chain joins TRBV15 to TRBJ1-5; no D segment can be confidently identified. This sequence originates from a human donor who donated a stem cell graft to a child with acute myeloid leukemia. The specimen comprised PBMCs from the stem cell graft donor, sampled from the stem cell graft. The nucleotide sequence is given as TGTGCCACCAGCGCCCTCGGGCAGCCCCAGCATTTT. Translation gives CATSALGQPQHF.